The text below deals with one TCR beta chain. Its target is unknown. The data originate from a study of radiotherapy plus CTLA-4 blockade in lung cancer. Some clones are missing from TCRdb's copy, which holds only in-frame ones; the method was immunoSEQ multiplex PCR. The table includes some 110,000 clones, 80% to 90% detected once. V lost 0 bases and J 9 bases, leaving 11 bases between the germline ends. The length of the CDR3 is 13 residues. CDR1 SGHTA and CDR2 FQGTGA come from the germline V gene. General study points: Radiotherapy was combined with ipilimumab, and tumor-derived TCR clones then expanded in blood.

Specimen: peripheral blood, collected from a patient treated with radiotherapy plus ipilimumab. J is TRBJ2-5 and V is TRBV7-3; D unclear. The TCR originated in a human donor with non-small cell lung cancer that progressed on radiotherapy plus ipilimumab. CDR3 DNA: TGTGCCAGCAGCTTAACGGCTGTATCTCCCCAGTACTTC. It specifies CASSLTAVSPQYF.